Sequencing of this T cell receptor beta chain was carried out in a study of blood T cell repertoires in COVID-19. CDR1 is SNHLY, CDR2 FYNNEI, per germline. Unmatched junction bases numbered 7, after V lost 6 bases and J lost 4 bases. The CDR3 totals 14 residues. Per the original methods: Amplification of reference gene primers provided the estimated nucleated cell counts. The data were produced by immunoSEQ multiplex PCR, yet TCRdb's version contains in-frame clones alone and is incomplete. V and J calls and clone size are those listed in that table; D and trimming were worked out from the DNA. Of approximately 140,000 clones in the sample, around 84% were seen once.

Sequences were obtained from PBMCs or T cells enriched from blood (not recorded which). The rearrangement links TRBV2 to TRBJ1-1, with 8 bases fitting TRBD1. This receptor was taken from a middle-aged man with acute COVID-19. The CDR3 DNA is TGTGCCAGCAGAGAGACAGGGGTGACCACTGAAGCTTTCTTT. It yields the protein CASRETGVTTEAFF.